A selection of T cell receptor beta chains follows, all from one sample in a study of blood T cell repertoires in COVID-19. Assay used: immunoSEQ multiplex PCR; TCRdb lists only in-frame clones, some missing. The sample lists around 120,000 clones; approximately 84% were seen once. The sequenced sample consisted of peripheral blood. Receptors originate from a human donor in a cohort sampled during active COVID-19. The CDR3 runs from the conserved cysteine through the conserved F or W.

cdr3_aa	v_call	j_call
CASSVGLGLSEQYF	TRBV9	TRBJ2-7
CASSIGAYNEQFF	TRBV19	TRBJ2-1
CASSPKPSNTGELFF	TRBV5-1	TRBJ2-2
CASRWSREPSTDTQYF	TRBV2	TRBJ2-3
CSVDIQGGYTF	TRBV29-1	TRBJ1-2
CASSLRGGQETQYF	TRBV5-1	TRBJ2-5
CASSHGGGPYEQYF	TRBV28	TRBJ2-7
CASSYSLPLTKEGNQPQHF	TRBV6-2/TRBV6-3	TRBJ1-5
CASSLEGRNYGYTF	TRBV5-1	TRBJ1-2
CASSRTGKGLGIDEQFF	TRBV4-1	TRBJ2-1
CATSDPDRRDTQYF	TRBV24-1	TRBJ2-3
CASSQDNRAAGGALGYTF	TRBV4-3	TRBJ1-2
CASSLGAGTGKTGELFF	TRBV7-7	TRBJ2-2
CATEGDRGLGETQYF	TRBV28	TRBJ2-5
CASTGGEVWETQYF	TRBV28	TRBJ2-5
CASSPGLAGGFEQFF	TRBV28	TRBJ2-1